This passage covers 25 T cell receptor beta chains from one sample sequenced in a study of CD8+ T cells in alopecia areata. cDNA prepared by RNA extraction and subsequent reverse transcription served as the template for sequencing. TCRdb's copy holds only in-frame clones and misses some; the assay was immunoSEQ multiplex PCR. Of some 220,000 clones listed, around three fifths are singletons. As to treatment: oral pan-JAK inhibitor, 5-10 mg twice daily. Sequenced here: CD4+ T cells sorted from blood, sampled at week 4, from a patient treated with tofacitinib. Receptors originate from a human donor with alopecia areata.

The genes are TRBV10-3 and TRBJ2-7; D is uncertain. V gave up 7 bases and J gave up 3 bases, with 22 bases separating them. CDR3 length: 16 amino acids. In germline, CDR1 is ENHRY, CDR2 SYGVKD. The CDR3 nucleotides read TGTGCCATCACCCCTCTGCTAACGACATCTCACTACGAGCAGTACTTC. Amino acids: CAITPLLTTSHYEQYF.

Many counts were recorded for this clone. This chain links TRBV15 with TRBJ2-4, with D perhaps being TRBD1 or TRBD2 (5 bases each). V was cut by 0 bases and J by 5 bases, with 11 bases left in between. The CDR3 is 15 amino acids. CDR1 LNHNV and CDR2 YYDKDF come from the germline V gene (reference sequence). CDR3 sequence: CATSRDGTPENIQYF. The CDR3, as DNA: TGTGCCACCAGCAGAGACGGGACCCCTGAAAACATTCAGTACTTC.

This clone was recorded a few times. The chain combines TRBV5-1 with TRBJ2-3; 8 bases fit TRBD2. Trimming removed 5 bases from V and 2 bases from J; junction bases left unmatched: 7. CDR1 is SGHRS and CDR2 is YFSETQ in the germline V gene. The CDR3 is made up of 15 amino acids. The CDR3 nucleotides are TGCGCCAGCAGAGCGGCGGGGGGACCCACAGATACGCAGTATTTT. Translating it yields CASRAAGGPTDTQYF. Using reference TRBV5-1 and TRBJ2-3 for the parts outside the CDR3, the full variable domain is KAGVTQTPRYLIKTRGQQVTLSCSPISGHRSVSWYQQTPGQGLQFLFEYFSETQRNKGNFPGRFSGRQFSNSRSEMNVSTLELGDSALYLCASRAAGGPTDTQYFGPGTRLTVL.

The rearrangement joins TRBV25-1 to TRBJ1-1; no clear D. The CDR3 contains 12 residues. The germline CDR1 and CDR2 sequences are MGHDK and SYGVNS. V was trimmed by 1 base and J by 12 bases, leaving 12 bases between them. This CDR3 is CASSELAGATFF. The DNA for the CDR3 is TGTGCCAGCAGTGAATTGGCAGGCGCCACTTTCTTT. The full variable domain, rest sourced from reference TRBV25-1 and TRBJ1-1, is EADIYQTPRYLVIGTGKKITLECSQTMGHDKMYWYQQDPGMELHLIHYSYGVNSTEKGDLSSESTVSRIRTEHFPLTLESARPSHTSQYLCASSELAGATFFGQGTRLTVV.

This clone was picked up a small number of times. The V and J genes are TRBV5-6 and TRBJ2-7, with D maybe TRBD1 (7 bases). The CDR3 is 17 amino acids. The V end lost 4 bases, the J end lost 4 bases, and 24 bases lay between the germline ends. Germline lookup yields CDR1 SGHDT and CDR2 YYEEEE. CDR3 nucleotide sequence: TGTGCCAGCAGCACAATACGGGAGAGGGGGCCCGGATACGAGCAGTACTTC. It translates to CASSTIRERGPGYEQYF.

The chain recombines TRBV5-1 with TRBJ1-2; 10 nucleotides agree with TRBD1. Germline trimming cut 4 bases from V and 7 bases from J; bases unmatched to any gene: 10. Germline V gene data show CDR1 as SGHRS and CDR2 as YFSETQ. CDR3 length: 15 amino acids. The CDR3 sequence: CASSAGDRGSFGYTF. The CDR3 region has the DNA TGCGCCAGCAGCGCGGGGGACAGGGGTTCTTTTGGCTACACCTTC.

The chain recombines TRBV11-3 with TRBJ2-7; D unclear. CDR3 length: 16 amino acids. The V and J ends lost 1 base and 0 bases respectively, with 13 bases between them. The V gene's germline CDR1 is SGHNT and CDR2 YENEEA. CDR3 sequence reads: CASSLVGSLSSYEQYF. Written as DNA, the CDR3 is TGTGCCAGCAGCTTAGTGGGCAGCCTGAGCTCCTACGAGCAGTACTTC. The entire variable domain, with the rest obtained from reference TRBV11-3 and TRBJ2-7, is as follows: EAGVVQSPRYKIIEKKQPVAFWCNPISGHNTLYWYLQNLGQGPELLIRYENEEAVDDSQLPKDRFSAERLKGVDSTLKIQPAELGDSAVYLCASSLVGSLSSYEQYFGPGTRLTVT.

This sequence joins TRBV4-3 and TRBJ1-1; possibly TRBD1 for D (6 bases). The CDR3 is 15 residues long. Germline V gene data show CDR1 as LGHNA and CDR2 as YSLEER. V was trimmed by 0 bases and J by 8 bases, leaving 16 bases between them. The CDR3 spells CASSQDSRGQPEAFF. CDR3 DNA: TGCGCCAGCAGCCAAGATAGCAGGGGACAACCCGAAGCTTTCTTT.

There are many counts of this clone. The V call is TRBV7-9, the J call TRBJ2-5, with 7 bases matching TRBD1. This CDR3 region has 13 residues. The V gene end was trimmed by 1 base and the J gene end by 6 bases; junction bases not matched to a gene: 2. Germline CDR1 reads SEHNR; CDR2 reads FQNEAQ (reference sequence). This chain's CDR3 is CASSLEGAQTQYF. The CDR3 coding sequence is TGTGCCAGCAGCTTAGAGGGGGCACAGACCCAGTACTTC.

The CDR3 DNA is TGTGCCTGGACGTTTAGCGGGGCTGATGAGCAGTTCTTC. Translating gives CAWTFSGADEQFF. V and J are TRBV30 and TRBJ2-1; 8 positions agree with TRBD2. This CDR3 is built from 13 residues. Looked up from germline, CDR1 is GTSNPN and CDR2 is SVGIG (reference sequence). V gave up 4 bases and J gave up 8 bases; unmatched junction bases: 7.

The table lists this clone with a count of one. The rearrangement joins TRBV29-1 to TRBJ2-2; no clear D gene. CDR3 length equals 12 residues. The V and J ends lost 3 bases and 3 bases respectively, with 5 bases between them. Germline assignment: CDR1 SQVTM and CDR2 ANQGSEA. DNA of the CDR3: TGCAGCGTTGATTACGACACCGGGGAGCTGTTTTTT. Translated: CSVDYDTGELFF.

This clone was seen only a few times. The chain employs TRBV5-1 and TRBJ2-3; 7 bases are shared with TRBD1. V shed 7 bases and J 4 bases; nucleotides not matched to a gene: 18. This CDR3 is 17 amino acids long. The germline CDR1 and CDR2 sequences are SGHRS and YFSETQ. In DNA form, the CDR3 reads TGCGCCAGCGCCCCGGGACAGAAACCGTTAAGGGCAGATACGCAGTATTTT. Encoded protein: CASAPGQKPLRADTQYF.

The V gene is TRBV4-3, the J gene TRBJ1-2; D might be TRBD1 (6 bases). CDR1 is LGHNA, CDR2 YSLEER, per germline. This CDR3 is 15 amino acids long. Trimming removed 2 bases from V and 3 bases from J, with 13 bases in between. The CDR3 loop reads CASSQISGADYGYTF. The CDR3 coding sequence is TGCGCCAGCAGCCAAATCTCGGGGGCGGACTATGGCTACACCTTC.

The V and J genes are TRBV30 and TRBJ1-2, with a possible D match to TRBD1 (5 bases). V was pared by 1 base and J by 6 bases, with 18 bases between. CDR1 is GTSNPN, CDR2 SVGIG, per germline (reference sequence). There are 15 residues in the CDR3. The DNA for the CDR3 is TGTGCCTGGAGTGCCCACCTGCGGGGGGGAGATGGCTACACCTTC. Its protein is CAWSAHLRGGDGYTF.

The V call is TRBV4-1, the J call TRBJ2-2; 11 positions agree with TRBD2. This CDR3 spans 20 amino acids. After removal of 0 bases from V and 0 bases from J, the junction contained 9 bases not matched to a gene. Germline assignment: CDR1 MGHRA and CDR2 YSYEKL. The CDR3 is CASSQDLSLAGGTNTGELFF. The CDR3 DNA is TGCGCCAGCAGCCAAGATTTGAGTCTAGCGGGGGGAACGAACACCGGGGAGCTGTTTTTT.

This sequence joins TRBV2 and TRBJ1-2, with TRBD1 as a possible D gene (5 bases). This CDR3 is 15 amino acids long. Germline-derived CDR1 and CDR2 are SNHLY and FYNNEI. Deletions cut 7 bases from V and 4 bases from J, with 19 bases between. CDR3 nucleotides: TGTGCCAGCACGCTCGGCAGGGATGTAACCTATGGCTACACCTTC. Its protein product is CASTLGRDVTYGYTF. The variable domain in full, completed from reference TRBV2 and TRBJ1-2, reads EPEVTQTPSHQVTQMGQEVILRCVPISNHLYFYWYRQILGQKVEFLVSFYNNEISEKSEIFDDQFSVERPDGSNFTLKIRSTKLEDSAMYFCASTLGRDVTYGYTFGSGTRLTVV.

J is TRBJ1-2 and V is TRBV6-6; D is unclear. Germline V gene lookup returns CDR1 MNHNY and CDR2 SVGAGI (reference sequence). The V end lost 6 bases, the J end lost 0 bases, and 8 bases lay between the germline ends. The CDR3 runs to 13 residues. The CDR3: CASRDGSNYGYTF. CDR3 coding DNA: TGTGCCAGCAGAGACGGATCTAACTATGGCTACACCTTC.

This chain joins TRBV29-1 and TRBJ2-7; D gene uncertain. Trimming left V 2 bases short and J 1 base short, with 6 bases between. CDR1 is SQVTM, CDR2 ANQGSEA, per germline. This CDR3 has 12 amino acids. CDR3 bases: TGCAGCGTTGAAATCGGGTCCTACGAGCAGTACTTC. It encodes CSVEIGSYEQYF.

The rearrangement joins TRBV30 to TRBJ1-6; perhaps TRBD1 as D (6 bases). This CDR3 region has 13 residues. Germline assignment: CDR1 GTSNPN and CDR2 SVGIG (reference sequence). Trimming stripped 6 bases from V and 5 bases from J, with 11 bases between. In DNA, the CDR3 is TGTGCCTGCCGGTCAGGGGATAATTCACCCCTCCACTTT. It is translated as CACRSGDNSPLHF.

The table lists this clone with many counts. V is TRBV29-1 and J is TRBJ2-1, with TRBD1 identical over 8 bases. J was trimmed by 7 bases and V by 7 bases; bases with no gene match: 9. In germline, CDR1 is SQVTM, CDR2 ANQGSEA. CDR3 length equals 13 residues. The CDR3 sequence: CSATGGFRNEQFF. The CDR3 DNA sequence: TGCAGCGCCACAGGGGGATTTAGAAATGAGCAGTTCTTC.

This clone was found once. The chain uses TRBV30 and TRBJ1-1; no firm D call. V lost 3 bases to trimming and J lost 5 bases, with 10 bases between them. The CDR3 is 12 residues long. In germline, CDR1 is GTSNPN, CDR2 SVGIG (reference sequence). CDR3 in DNA: TGTGCCTGGAGCCCGGAAGGAACTGAAGCTTTCTTT. Translated: CAWSPEGTEAFF.

The chain couples TRBV30 to TRBJ2-4; 7 nucleotides match TRBD1. The V gene end was trimmed by 4 bases and the J gene end by 8 bases; junction bases not matched to a gene: 14. Germline lookup yields CDR1 GTSNPN and CDR2 SVGIG (reference sequence). The length of the CDR3 is 15 residues. The CDR3 region is CAWTHGRGGRDIQYF. As DNA, the CDR3 is TGTGCCTGGACCCATGGGCGAGGGGGCCGAGACATTCAGTACTTC.

V gene TRBV6-1 combines with J gene TRBJ1-1, with D unclear. Germline V CDR1 and CDR2: MNHNS, SASEGT. This CDR3 has 14 residues. Trimming took off 3 bases at V and 1 base at J, with 9 bases between the two ends. The CDR3 protein is CASSDLGRNTEAFF. DNA for the CDR3: TGTGCCAGCAGTGATCTGGGCAGGAACACTGAAGCTTTCTTT.

This clone appeared many times. Here the CDR3 DNA reads TGTGCCAGCAGTGTTTTCGCAGGGAACTATGGCTACACCTTC. Protein: CASSVFAGNYGYTF. V and J are TRBV6-4 and TRBJ1-2; a weak D match, TRBD1 (5 bases). The CDR3 is 14 residues long. The ends were cut back, 4 bases at V and 2 bases at J, with 11 bases in the middle. CDR1 is MRHNA, CDR2 SNTAGT, per germline.

The sample holds a few counts of this clone. The chain combines TRBV4-1 with TRBJ2-7; no firm D call. The germline V gene encodes CDR1 MGHRA and CDR2 YSYEKL. This CDR3 contains 12 residues. Trimming removed 0 bases from V and 2 bases from J, with 2 bases in between. The CDR3 sequence: CASSQEAYEQYF. CDR3 in DNA: TGCGCCAGCAGCCAAGAGGCCTACGAGCAGTACTTC.